The 16 T cell receptor beta chains below were found in one sample sequenced in a study of blood T cell repertoires in COVID-19. Measured with immunoSEQ multiplex PCR; TCRdb has only the in-frame clones, and not every one. The table has about 250,000 clones, 88% seen once. The specimen was PBMCs or T cells enriched from blood (not recorded which). The receptors derive from a woman between 50 and 59 years old who had recovered from COVID-19.

The chain joins TRBV6-5 to TRBJ2-7; 11 bases align to TRBD2. The V segment lost 6 bases and the J segment 3 bases; nucleotides outside the gene matches: 7. Germline CDR1 MNHEY, CDR2 SVGAGI. This CDR3 has 15 amino acids. This CDR3 is CASRDIAGGNYEQYF. DNA of the CDR3: TGTGCCAGCAGAGATATAGCGGGAGGGAACTACGAGCAGTACTTC.

The V gene is TRBV24-1, the J gene TRBJ2-1; 10 nucleotides line up with TRBD2. Germline V CDR1 and CDR2: KGHDR, SFDVKD. The CDR3 spans 16 residues. Germline trimming cut 4 bases from V and 3 bases from J; bases unmatched to any gene: 5. This CDR3 is CATSDQTSGYYNEQFF. The CDR3 DNA reads as TGTGCCACCAGTGACCAGACTAGCGGGTACTACAATGAGCAGTTCTTC.

This chain connects TRBV7-2 to TRBJ1-1, with TRBD1 identical over 8 bases. This CDR3 is built from 11 residues. Germline CDR1 and CDR2: SGHTA and FQGNSA. Trimming cost V 6 bases and J 10 bases; bases outside gene matches: 4. CDR3 protein: CASSIDRGAFF. DNA of the CDR3: TGTGCCAGCAGTATTGACAGGGGAGCTTTCTTT.

The chain couples TRBV9 to TRBJ2-2, with 9 bases matching TRBD1. V shed 4 bases and J 5 bases; nucleotides not matched to a gene: 9. The CDR3 totals 16 residues. Germline CDR1 SGDLS, CDR2 YYNGEE. CDR3 sequence (DNA): TGTGCCAGCAGCCCCCGAGACAGGGGGGGGACCGGGGAGCTGTTTTTT. Protein product: CASSPRDRGGTGELFF. The full variable domain, its missing parts supplied by reference TRBV9 and TRBJ2-2, is DSGVTQTPKHLITATGQRVTLRCSPRSGDLSVYWYQQSLDQGLQFLIQYYNGEERAKGNILERFSAQQFPDLHSELNLSSLELGDSALYFCASSPRDRGGTGELFFGEGSRLTVL.

The chain couples TRBV5-1 to TRBJ2-1; possible D gene TRBD2, 5 bases. Germline V gene lookup returns CDR1 SGHRS and CDR2 YFSETQ. V was cut by 1 base and J by 0 bases, with 14 bases left in between. The CDR3 is 17 amino acids. CDR3 residues: CASSLYGSASSYNEQFF. CDR3 coding DNA: TGCGCCAGCAGCTTGTATGGTAGCGCGAGCTCCTACAATGAGCAGTTCTTC.

This clone occurred a few times. This sequence joins TRBV7-9 and TRBJ2-1; weak D call: TRBD2 (9 bases). Per germline, CDR1 SEHNR and CDR2 FQNEAQ (reference sequence). This CDR3 spans 16 amino acids. V lost 2 bases to trimming and J lost 10 bases, with 21 bases between them. This chain's CDR3 is CASSLIWAGGDREQFF. CDR3 nucleotides: TGTGCCAGCAGCTTAATTTGGGCGGGAGGGGACAGGGAGCAGTTCTTC.

The chain recombines TRBV7-2 with TRBJ1-2; D is unresolved. Germline V gene sequence: CDR1 SGHTA, CDR2 FQGNSA. V was cut by 10 bases and J by 0 bases, with 15 bases left in between. The CDR3 loop spans 14 amino acids. CDR3 in DNA: TGTGCCACCTCTACATCGGGGACTAACTATGGCTACACCTTC. Its protein product is CATSTSGTNYGYTF.

The chain recombines TRBV9 with TRBJ1-2; a weak D match, TRBD1 (6 bases). The CDR3 is made up of 13 amino acids. Trimming pared 5 bases from V and 4 bases from J, leaving 12 bases between. The germline V gene encodes CDR1 SGDLS and CDR2 YYNGEE. CDR3 in DNA: TGTGCCAGCAGAGCGGGGGCTCCCTATGGCTACACCTTC. Protein: CASRAGAPYGYTF.

This chain joins TRBV5-1 and TRBJ2-1; TRBD1 matches 8 bases. CDR3 length: 15 residues. After removal of 4 bases from V and 2 bases from J, the junction contained 5 bases not matched to a gene. The germline CDR1 and CDR2 sequences are SGHRS and YFSETQ. The chain's CDR3 is CASSRDRGTYNEQFF. CDR3 DNA sequence: TGCGCCAGCAGCCGTGACAGGGGCACCTACAATGAGCAGTTCTTC.

A remark on this clone: Other nucleotide sequences from this sample produce the same CDR3. The CDR3 spells CASSLTENQPQHF. CDR3 sequence (DNA): TGTGCCAGCAGTCTAACTGAAAATCAGCCCCAGCATTTT. The rearrangement joins TRBV2 to TRBJ1-5; D uncertain. CDR1 SNHLY and CDR2 FYNNEI come from the germline V gene. CDR3 length: 13 residues. The V end was cut by 5 bases, the J end by 4 bases, with 9 bases between. Full variable domain (missing parts from reference TRBV2 and TRBJ1-5): EPEVTQTPSHQVTQMGQEVILRCVPISNHLYFYWYRQILGQKVEFLVSFYNNEISEKSEIFDDQFSVERPDGSNFTLKIRSTKLEDSAMYFCASSLTENQPQHFGDGTRLSIL.

V is TRBV14 and J is TRBJ2-5, with a weak D call TRBD1 (5 bases). CDR1 is SGHDN and CDR2 is FVKESK in the germline V gene. V lost 3 bases and J 1 base, leaving 9 bases between the germline ends. There are 14 residues in the CDR3. CDR3 DNA sequence: TGTGCCAGCAGCCAGGTAGGGGTCCAAGAGACCCAGTACTTC. The encoded protein is CASSQVGVQETQYF.

Points on this clone: An end of the junction differs from the germline gene, which may be a read error. This chain joins TRBV10-3 and TRBJ1-1; no clear D gene. Germline V CDR1 and CDR2: ENHRY, SYGVKD. CDR3 length: 13 residues. The CDR3 DNA is TGTGCCATCAGAGAGTACATGAACACTGAAGCTTTCTTT. Protein product: CAIREYMNTEAFF.

This clone was seen a few times. The same CDR3 can be traced to other DNA sequences in this sample. V is TRBV12-3 or TRBV12-4 and J is TRBJ1-1; D not certain. This CDR3 has 13 residues. The V end was cut by 3 bases, the J end by 1 base, with 6 bases between. The CDR3 loop reads CASSFSGNTEAFF. In DNA, the CDR3 is TGTGCCAGCAGTTTTTCGGGGAACACTGAAGCTTTCTTT.

This chain links TRBV21-1 with TRBJ1-1. TRBV21-1 constitutes a pseudogene. This CDR3 is built from 15 residues. The CDR3 is CASSKNSGRRTEAFF. DNA for the CDR3: TGTGCCAGCAGCAAAAACTCAGGGAGGCGGACTGAAGCTTTCTTT.

The chain combines TRBV24-1 with TRBJ1-1, with D unresolved. V lost 7 bases, J lost 0 bases, and 8 bases lay in between. Germline V gene lookup returns CDR1 KGHDR and CDR2 SFDVKD. CDR3 length: 13 residues. CDR3 in DNA: TGTGCCACCAGAGGGAGGCTGAACACTGAAGCTTTCTTT. Amino acids: CATRGRLNTEAFF.

This clone has more than one count but fewer than ten. J is TRBJ2-1 and V is TRBV18; possible D gene TRBD2, 6 bases. Trimming took off 6 bases at V and 0 bases at J, with 15 bases between the two ends. This CDR3 spans 16 amino acids. The germline CDR1 and CDR2 sequences are KGHSH and LQKENI. The CDR3 protein is CASSWDSPSSYNEQFF. For the CDR3, the DNA is TGTGCCAGCTCTTGGGACTCGCCGAGCTCCTACAATGAGCAGTTCTTC.